Each of the 23 T cell receptor beta chains below was sequenced from the same sample in a study of cytomegalovirus exposure and HLA in healthy donors. A multiplex PCR was run with 60 Vbeta primers and 13 Jbeta primers. The data were produced by immunoSEQ multiplex PCR, yet TCRdb's version contains in-frame clones alone and is incomplete. The profile shows over 150,000 clones, 60% to 80% of them singletons. The sample consisted of PBMCs. All receptors derive from a man between 45 and 60 years old in good health and CMV-seropositive.

The chain combines TRBV7-3 with TRBJ1-2, with 7 nucleotides matching TRBD1. Unmatched junction bases numbered 13, after V lost 5 bases and J lost 1 base. The CDR3 is 17 residues long. Germline-derived CDR1 and CDR2 are SGHTA and FQGTGA. This chain's CDR3 is CASSGNRGDRVNYGYTF. CDR3 in DNA: TGTGCCAGCAGCGGCAATAGGGGGGACAGAGTTAACTATGGCTACACCTTC.

This rearrangement joins TRBV5-6 to TRBJ2-7, with 7 bases fitting TRBD2. Germline lookup yields CDR1 SGHDT and CDR2 YYEEEE. J lost 1 base, V lost 3 bases, and 7 bases had no gene match. The CDR3 sequence is 15 residues long. This CDR3 is CASSWLGGDSYEQYF. CDR3 in DNA: TGTGCCAGCAGCTGGCTGGGGGGGGATTCCTACGAGCAGTACTTC.

V and J are TRBV11-2 and TRBJ2-2; 7 nucleotides match TRBD1. Per germline, CDR1 SGHAT and CDR2 FQNNGV. CDR3 length equals 18 residues. The V and J ends lost 11 bases and 2 bases, in that order; junction bases with no gene match: 20. The CDR3 DNA sequence: TGTGCCGGCAACCCTTGGCCCGGGACAGAAATTAACACCGGGGAGCTGTTTTTT. Its translation: CAGNPWPGTEINTGELFF.

V usage is TRBV4-2 and J usage is TRBJ2-7; 7 bases agree with TRBD2. V lost 0 bases and J lost 2; bases outside the gene matches: 10. The CDR3 extends over 17 amino acids. Germline assignment: CDR1 LGHNA and CDR2 YNFKEQ. The CDR3 here is CASSQDHGLAATYEQYF. As DNA, the CDR3 is TGTGCCAGCAGCCAAGATCATGGCCTAGCGGCCACCTACGAGCAGTACTTC.

V is TRBV9 and J is TRBJ2-5, with D possibly TRBD2 on 6 matching bases. CDR1 and CDR2 from the germline V gene are SGDLS and YYNGEE. This CDR3 is built from 13 residues. V lost 5 bases, J lost 4 bases, and 12 bases lay in between. CDR3 sequence reads: CASREGPGETQYF. As DNA, the CDR3 is TGTGCCAGCAGGGAGGGGCCTGGAGAGACCCAGTACTTC.

The chain combines TRBV20-1 with TRBJ2-1; tentatively, D is TRBD2 (6 bases). This CDR3 spans 10 amino acids. Germline CDR1 is DFQATT and CDR2 is SNEGSKA (reference sequence). The DNA of the CDR3 is TGCAGCCTGGGGAGGAACGAGCAGTTCTTC. Translating it yields CSLGRNEQFF.

The V and J genes are TRBV9 and TRBJ1-5, with a weak D call TRBD1 (6 bases). The germline V gene encodes CDR1 SGDLS and CDR2 YYNGEE. The CDR3 is 13 residues long. V shed 3 bases and J shed 4 bases, with 8 bases lying between them. The CDR3, as DNA: TGTGCCAGCAGCGGACAGGTGAATCAGCCCCAGCATTTT. As protein: CASSGQVNQPQHF.

This chain links TRBV2 with TRBJ2-1; no clear D gene. V was shortened by 3 bases and J by 11 bases, with 14 bases between the two germline ends. The CDR3 spans 13 residues. Germline V CDR1 and CDR2: SNHLY, FYNNEI. CDR3 nucleotides: TGTGCCAGCAGTGACGGCCAGCGTCTTAAGCAGTTCTTC. This translates into CASSDGQRLKQFF.

The chain combines TRBV6-5 with TRBJ2-3, with TRBD2 matching 13 bases. The CDR3 consists of 16 residues. The germline V gene has CDR1 MNHEY and CDR2 SVGAGI. The V and J ends lost 4 bases and 4 bases, in that order; junction bases with no gene match: 5. The CDR3 reads CASSSIGLAGADTQYF. In DNA, the CDR3 is TGTGCCAGCAGTTCGATAGGACTAGCGGGGGCAGATACGCAGTATTTT.

This clone was observed a handful of times. The chain links TRBV2 to TRBJ1-1; 7 nucleotides agree with TRBD1. V lost 6 bases, J lost 4 bases, and 5 bases stayed unmatched. This CDR3 region has 13 residues. Germline-derived CDR1 and CDR2 are SNHLY and FYNNEI. CDR3 sequence reads: CASSRDSSTEAFF. The CDR3 DNA is TGTGCCAGCAGCCGGGACAGCAGCACTGAAGCTTTCTTT.

The V gene is TRBV6-5, the J gene TRBJ2-5; 7 bases agree with TRBD1. The CDR3 has 12 amino acids. J gave up 1 base and V 8 bases, and 1 base lay outside the gene matches. CDR1 and CDR2 (germline): MNHEY, SVGAGI. The chain's CDR3 is CASWDSQETQYF. The CDR3 nucleotides read TGTGCCAGCTGGGACAGCCAAGAGACCCAGTACTTC.

The chain is built from TRBV6-6 and TRBJ2-5, with 7 bases aligning to TRBD1. This CDR3 region has 14 residues. Germline V CDR1 and CDR2: MNHNY, SVGAGI (reference sequence). The V and J ends lost 2 bases and 4 bases, in that order; junction bases with no gene match: 4. Here the CDR3 reads CASSYEGARETQYF. As DNA, the CDR3 is TGTGCCAGCAGTTACGAGGGGGCGCGAGAGACCCAGTACTTC.

The count of this clone is one. The gene calls are TRBV9 and TRBJ2-5; the match to TRBD2 covers 9 bases. The length of the CDR3 is 16 residues. Germline V gene data show CDR1 as SGDLS and CDR2 as YYNGEE. The V and J ends lost 2 bases and 5 bases, in that order; junction bases with no gene match: 10. CDR3 residues: CASSVGEAGGGETQYF. CDR3 in DNA: TGTGCCAGCAGCGTCGGGGAAGCGGGGGGAGGGGAGACCCAGTACTTC.

The chain uses TRBV5-1 and TRBJ1-6; 7 nucleotides align to TRBD1. V shed 2 bases and J 6 bases; nucleotides not matched to a gene: 5. The germline V gene encodes CDR1 SGHRS and CDR2 YFSETQ. The CDR3 consists of 15 residues. The CDR3 protein is CASSFGTDLNSPLHF. The CDR3, as DNA: TGCGCCAGCAGCTTCGGGACAGACCTTAATTCACCCCTCCACTTT.

The chain uses TRBV2 and TRBJ2-2; 7 bases agree with TRBD2. The CDR3 covers 15 residues. After removal of 5 bases from V and 0 bases from J, the junction contained 3 bases not matched to a gene. Per germline, CDR1 SNHLY and CDR2 FYNNEI. Written as DNA, the CDR3 is TGTGCCAGCAGTCGCCTAGCGGCGAACACCGGGGAGCTGTTTTTT. Its protein product is CASSRLAANTGELFF. The full variable domain, in which reference TRBV2 and TRBJ2-2 provide the parts outside the CDR3, is EPEVTQTPSHQVTQMGQEVILRCVPISNHLYFYWYRQILGQKVEFLVSFYNNEISEKSEIFDDQFSVERPDGSNFTLKIRSTKLEDSAMYFCASSRLAANTGELFFGEGSRLTVL.

This clone was recorded at least ten times. The CDR3 sequence is CASSDGTGGRGTLHF. DNA of the CDR3: TGTGCCAGCAGCGATGGGACAGGGGGCCGTGGGACCCTCCACTTT. This chain links TRBV7-2 with TRBJ1-6; 12 bases are a match to TRBD1. CDR3 length: 15 residues. CDR1 and CDR2 from the germline V gene are SGHTA and FQGNSA. V was pared by 5 bases and J by 14 bases, with 10 bases of the junction left unmatched.

The chain links TRBV9 to TRBJ2-2; no firm D call. The germline V gene encodes CDR1 SGDLS and CDR2 YYNGEE. The CDR3 is 14 amino acids. The ends were cut back, 1 base at V and 5 bases at J, with 9 bases in the middle. CDR3 in DNA: TGTGCCAGCAGCGTACGGCAGGATACCGGGGAGCTGTTTTTT. The encoded protein is CASSVRQDTGELFF.

The V and J genes are TRBV9 and TRBJ1-6, with 7 bases aligning to TRBD1. CDR1 SGDLS and CDR2 YYNGEE come from the germline V gene. This CDR3 is built from 14 residues. V gave up 2 bases and J gave up 10 bases; unmatched junction bases: 6. Written as DNA, the CDR3 is TGTGCCAGCAGCGTTAAGGGGGCTCAATCACCCCTCCACTTT. Encoded protein: CASSVKGAQSPLHF.

This clone was detected a few times. This rearrangement joins TRBV19 to TRBJ1-1; possible D gene TRBD1, 5 bases. Germline loops: CDR1 LNHDA, CDR2 SQIVND (reference sequence). Trimming removed 3 bases at V and 11 bases at J, with 10 bases between. This CDR3 has 11 amino acids. The CDR3 bases are TGTGCCAGTAGTATGACAGTGCAGGCTTTCTTT. Translated: CASSMTVQAFF.

CDR3 loop: CASSARGNTRSTEAFF. DNA for the CDR3: TGTGCCAGCAGCGCTCGAGGGAACACGAGGAGCACTGAAGCTTTCTTT. This chain links TRBV7-9 with TRBJ1-1, with unresolved D. From germline, CDR1 is SEHNR and CDR2 FQNEAQ (reference sequence). V shed 5 bases and J shed 4 bases, with 20 bases lying between them. The CDR3 contains 16 residues.

This clone was seen only once. The chain links TRBV11-2 to TRBJ1-3; D gene ambiguous. V was pared by 5 bases and J by 8 bases, with 13 bases between. This CDR3 has 13 amino acids. Germline assignment: CDR1 SGHAT and CDR2 FQNNGV. The CDR3 region is CASSRSGGDTIYF. Written as DNA, the CDR3 is TGTGCCAGCAGCAGGTCCGGAGGAGACACCATATATTTT.

The chain carries TRBV7-9 and TRBJ1-2, with D unclear. Trimming shortened V by 6 bases and J by 4 bases, and 15 bases separated the two germline ends. Germline V gene sequence: CDR1 SEHNR, CDR2 FQNEAQ (reference sequence). The CDR3 covers 14 residues. CDR3: CASRADGGSYGYTF. CDR3 in DNA: TGTGCCAGCAGGGCCGATGGTGGTTCCTATGGCTACACCTTC.

The chain recombines TRBV6-5 with TRBJ1-2; D remains unclear. This CDR3 spans 13 amino acids. V was shortened by 3 bases and J by 3 bases, with 8 bases between the two germline ends. In germline, CDR1 is MNHEY, CDR2 SVGAGI. CDR3: CASSYQNHYGYTF. As DNA, the CDR3 is TGTGCCAGCAGTTATCAGAATCACTATGGCTACACCTTC.